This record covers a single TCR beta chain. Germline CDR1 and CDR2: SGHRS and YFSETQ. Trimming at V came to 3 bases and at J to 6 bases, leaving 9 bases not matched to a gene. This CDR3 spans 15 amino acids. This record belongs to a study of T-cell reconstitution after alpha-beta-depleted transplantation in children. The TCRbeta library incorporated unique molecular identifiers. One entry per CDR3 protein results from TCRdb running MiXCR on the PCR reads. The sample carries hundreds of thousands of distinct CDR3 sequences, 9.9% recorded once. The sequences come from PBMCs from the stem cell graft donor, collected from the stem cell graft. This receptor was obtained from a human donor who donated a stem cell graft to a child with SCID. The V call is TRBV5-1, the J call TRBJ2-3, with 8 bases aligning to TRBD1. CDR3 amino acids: CASSSSTGAWDTQYF. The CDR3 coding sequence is TGCGCCAGCAGCTCCTCGACAGGGGCTTGGGATACGCAGTATTTT.